The 30 T cell receptor beta chains listed next were all sequenced from one sample in a study of T cell clones after liver transplantation. Sequenced by immunoSEQ multiplex PCR; TCRdb stores in-frame clones only, minus some. The data show tens of thousands of clones, with roughly 80% seen just once and approximately 0.8% held by the top ten. The specimen was CD4+ T cells from blood, collected 12 months after liver transplant. These receptors were obtained from a human patient who received a liver transplant. The T cells may partly be graft donor cells.

The chain links TRBV18 to TRBJ2-5; possibly TRBD2 for D (6 bases). Per the germline V gene, CDR1 is KGHSH and CDR2 is LQKENI. The CDR3 runs to 13 residues. V was trimmed by 3 bases and J by 5 bases, leaving 10 bases between them. CDR3 residues: CASSPLGGETQYF. DNA of the CDR3: TGTGCCAGCTCACCTCTCGGAGGGGAGACCCAGTACTTC.

The V and J genes are TRBV4-1 and TRBJ2-3, with 10 positions matching TRBD2. V lost 1 base, J lost 2 bases, and 3 bases stayed unmatched. The CDR3 has 16 residues. Germline V gives CDR1 MGHRA, CDR2 YSYEKL. The CDR3 is CASSQGLAGVTDTQYF. The CDR3 DNA reads TGCGCCAGCAGCCAAGGCCTAGCGGGAGTCACAGATACGCAGTATTTT.

J is TRBJ1-4 and V is TRBV6-6; the match to TRBD1 covers 7 bases. The V gene end was trimmed by 4 bases and the J gene end by 4 bases; junction bases not matched to a gene: 6. The CDR3 extends over 15 amino acids. Per the germline V gene, CDR1 is MNHNY and CDR2 is SVGAGI (reference sequence). The CDR3 region is CASSSFDRVNEKLFF. The CDR3 DNA sequence: TGTGCCAGCAGTTCCTTTGACAGGGTTAATGAAAAACTGTTTTTT.

The chain joins TRBV2 to TRBJ1-2, with D possibly matching TRBD1 (5 bases). The length of the CDR3 is 12 residues. Trimming left V 6 bases short and J 4 bases short, with 9 bases between. The germline CDR1 and CDR2 sequences are SNHLY and FYNNEI. The CDR3 coding sequence is TGTGCCAGCAGACCGAGGGGCTATGGCTACACCTTC. The encoded protein is CASRPRGYGYTF.

The V and J genes are TRBV10-1 and TRBJ1-2; 7 bases match TRBD1. The trim removed 4 bases at V and 5 bases at J, leaving 13 bases unmatched. Germline assignment: CDR1 WNHNN and CDR2 SYGVQD (reference sequence). This CDR3 is 16 amino acids long. CDR3 coding DNA: TGCGCCAGCAGTGCACCCCCCCGTGACAGGGAATATGGCTACACCTTC. Translated: CASSAPPRDREYGYTF.

This chain links TRBV19 with TRBJ1-5; D ambiguous. This CDR3 comprises 14 residues. CDR1 is LNHDA, CDR2 SQIVND, per germline (reference sequence). The ends were cut back, 7 bases at V and 6 bases at J, with 16 bases in the middle. The CDR3 here is CASKIPGFGQPQHF. In DNA form, the CDR3 reads TGTGCCAGTAAAATCCCTGGGTTCGGTCAGCCCCAGCATTTT.

The chain combines TRBV28 with TRBJ2-1; the match to TRBD2 covers 7 bases. This CDR3 is built from 16 residues. Germline trimming cut 5 bases from V and 0 bases from J; bases unmatched to any gene: 7. CDR1 and CDR2 (germline): MDHEN, SYDVKM. The CDR3 here is CASSPSGTSSYNEQFF. The CDR3 DNA follows: TGTGCCAGCAGTCCCAGCGGGACCAGCTCCTACAATGAGCAGTTCTTC.

The chain uses TRBV28 and TRBJ1-2; 9 positions agree with TRBD1. V lost 7 bases, J lost 5 bases, and 5 bases stayed unmatched. The CDR3 is 13 amino acids. Germline V gene sequence: CDR1 MDHEN, CDR2 SYDVKM. The CDR3 DNA sequence: TGTGCCAGCACCGAACAGGGGGCTTATGGCTACACCTTC. Amino acid sequence: CASTEQGAYGYTF.

The gene calls are TRBV6-4 and TRBJ2-3; 10 nucleotides match TRBD1. There are 15 residues in the CDR3. Germline loops: CDR1 MRHNA, CDR2 SNTAGT. The trim removed 10 bases at V and 2 bases at J, leaving 9 bases unmatched. CDR3 DNA sequence: TGTGCCACCTCCCGGGACAGGGGACCCACAGATACGCAGTATTTT. It codes for CATSRDRGPTDTQYF.

The V call is TRBV2, the J call TRBJ1-4; weak D call: TRBD1 (5 bases). Germline loops: CDR1 SNHLY, CDR2 FYNNEI. Trimming left V 5 bases short and J 0 bases short, with 13 bases between. There are 16 residues in the CDR3. The CDR3 DNA reads as TGTGCCAGCAGTAGACAGATGAACCCAACTAATGAAAAACTGTTTTTT. This translates into CASSRQMNPTNEKLFF. Looking up the rest from reference TRBV2 and TRBJ1-4 gives the full variable domain: EPEVTQTPSHQVTQMGQEVILRCVPISNHLYFYWYRQILGQKVEFLVSFYNNEISEKSEIFDDQFSVERPDGSNFTLKIRSTKLEDSAMYFCASSRQMNPTNEKLFFGSGTQLSVL.

This clone has a single count. This chain uses TRBV19 with TRBJ2-1; no clear D gene. V lost 7 bases, J lost 4 bases, and 5 bases lay in between. The CDR3 is 11 residues long. Germline CDR1 reads LNHDA; CDR2 reads SQIVND (reference sequence). In DNA form, the CDR3 reads TGTGCCAGTACCTTTTACAATGAGCAGTTCTTC. Translation gives CASTFYNEQFF.

The V call is TRBV10-2, the J call TRBJ2-7; D assignment may be TRBD1 or TRBD2 (5 bases each). CDR1 is WSHSY, CDR2 SAAADI, per germline. There are 15 residues in the CDR3. V was clipped by 6 bases and J by 4 bases, with 19 bases between them. CDR3 nucleotides: TGCGCCAGCAGAATGCTCGAGGGGTCGAGATACGAGCAGTACTTC. Its translation: CASRMLEGSRYEQYF.

The chain couples TRBV29-1 to TRBJ1-1; 7 bases fit TRBD1. V lost 7 bases to trimming and J lost 8 bases; unmatched junction nucleotides: 13. This CDR3 region has 13 residues. CDR1 SQVTM and CDR2 ANQGSEA come from the germline V gene. CDR3 sequence reads: CSATLGLDREAFF. The CDR3 nucleotides are TGCAGCGCCACCTTAGGGCTGGACAGGGAAGCTTTCTTT.

Remarks on this clone: One junction end disagrees with the germline gene, perhaps due to a read error. The V call is TRBV30, the J call TRBJ2-5; D is possibly TRBD1 or TRBD2 (5 bases each). The CDR3 is 13 amino acids. Germline loops: CDR1 GTSNPN, CDR2 SVGIG (reference sequence). DNA for the CDR3: TGTGCCTGGAGTGGAGGGGTGCAAGGGACCCAGTACTTC. Translating gives CAWSGGVQGTQYF.

Here the CDR3 DNA reads TGTGCCACCAGCAGAGATGCCCCGCCGAGAGCTAACTATGGCTACACCTTC. Its translation is CATSRDAPPRANYGYTF. The rearrangement joins TRBV15 to TRBJ1-2; D ambiguous. This CDR3 has 17 amino acids. Germline lookup yields CDR1 LNHNV and CDR2 YYDKDF (reference sequence). V dropped 0 bases and J dropped 0 bases, with 14 bases sitting between them.

The V and J genes are TRBV13 and TRBJ1-4; TRBD1 might be the D (6 bases). Between the trimmed V and J ends, which lost 7 bases and 6 bases, there was a span of 12 bases. There are 13 residues in the CDR3. CDR1 is PRHDT, CDR2 FYEKMQ, per germline (reference sequence). CDR3 DNA sequence: TGTGCCAGCACAAGGGGGGTCGATGAAAAACTGTTTTTT. It translates to CASTRGVDEKLFF.

The V gene is TRBV6-6, the J gene TRBJ2-1; TRBD1 aligns across 9 bases. V lost 6 bases to trimming and J lost 9 bases; unmatched junction nucleotides: 6. In germline, CDR1 is MNHNY, CDR2 SVGAGI (reference sequence). This CDR3 comprises 13 residues. The CDR3 DNA reads TGTGCCAGCAGAGGGACAGGGCAAGCTGAGCAGTTCTTC. This encodes CASRGTGQAEQFF.

This clone has more than one count but fewer than ten. The genes are TRBV2 and TRBJ1-1; possible D gene TRBD1, 5 bases. Trimming pared 3 bases from V and 1 base from J, leaving 9 bases between. Germline lookup yields CDR1 SNHLY and CDR2 FYNNEI. The CDR3 runs 14 residues. CDR3 residues: CASSDEGQNTEAFF. The CDR3 bases are TGTGCCAGCAGTGATGAGGGGCAGAACACTGAAGCTTTCTTT.

The chain joins TRBV7-6 to TRBJ2-3, with D tentatively TRBD2 (6 bases). In germline, CDR1 is SGHVS, CDR2 FNYEAQ. V was trimmed by 1 base and J by 3 bases, leaving 14 bases between them. CDR3 length: 16 amino acids. The CDR3 DNA is TGTGCCAGCAGCTTAGGGGAGGCCCTAAGAACAGATACGCAGTATTTT. Its translation: CASSLGEALRTDTQYF.

This clone was seen a handful of times. The chain uses TRBV28 and TRBJ2-5; D might be TRBD2 (6 bases). Trimming left V 4 bases short and J 2 bases short, with 17 bases between. Per germline, CDR1 MDHEN and CDR2 SYDVKM. This CDR3 has 16 amino acids. The CDR3 spells CASSSIGGIRQETQYF. For the CDR3, the DNA is TGTGCCAGCAGTTCTATTGGGGGGATCCGACAAGAGACCCAGTACTTC.

This sequence joins TRBV7-6 and TRBJ2-3; D unresolved. Deletions cut 3 bases from V and 4 bases from J, with 5 bases between. The germline gives CDR1 SGHVS, CDR2 FNYEAQ. The CDR3 spans 12 residues. CDR3 sequence (DNA): TGTGCCAGCAGCTTCGGCCCAGATACGCAGTATTTT. The encoded protein is CASSFGPDTQYF.

This chain uses TRBV5-1 with TRBJ2-7; D remains unclear. The CDR3 spans 13 residues. Trimming shortened V by 5 bases and J by 0 bases, and 9 bases separated the two germline ends. CDR1 and CDR2 (germline): SGHRS, YFSETQ. The CDR3 nucleotides are TGCGCCAGCAGGCAGGACGCCTCCTACGAGCAGTACTTC. Translated, it gives CASRQDASYEQYF.

The CDR3 sequence: CASSFTSGSTDTQYF. The CDR3 coding sequence is TGCGCCAGCAGCTTTACTAGCGGGAGCACAGATACGCAGTATTTT. The chain recombines TRBV5-1 with TRBJ2-3; 9 bases map to TRBD2. CDR1 is SGHRS and CDR2 is YFSETQ in the germline V gene. Trimming cost V 2 bases and J 0 bases; bases outside gene matches: 1. There are 15 residues in the CDR3.

This chain links TRBV27 with TRBJ2-7; D possibly corresponds to TRBD2 (5 bases). With 0 bases removed from V and 7 bases from J, the gap between germline ends came to 19 bases. Germline CDR1 reads MNHEY; CDR2 reads SMNVEV (reference sequence). The CDR3 is made up of 16 amino acids. As DNA, the CDR3 is TGTGCCAGCAGTTTATCGGCGAGACTATCTTCGCGAGAGCAGTACTTC. Translated: CASSLSARLSSREQYF.

This rearrangement joins TRBV7-6 to TRBJ1-3, with no clear D. The CDR3 contains 12 residues. Germline V gene data show CDR1 as SGHVS and CDR2 as FNYEAQ. The V end lost 0 bases, the J end lost 7 bases, and 4 bases lay between the germline ends. This chain's CDR3 is CASSLAGNTIYF. In nucleotides, the CDR3 is TGTGCCAGCAGCTTAGCGGGGAACACCATATATTTT.

The chain is built from TRBV29-1 and TRBJ2-7, with D perhaps assigned TRBD1 or TRBD2 (6 bases each). The CDR3 sequence is 13 residues long. Germline V gene lookup returns CDR1 SQVTM and CDR2 ANQGSEA. Trimming pared 5 bases from V and 0 bases from J, leaving 11 bases between. CDR3 DNA: TGCAGCGTTCACGGGGGCAGCTCCTACGAGCAGTACTTC. The encoded protein is CSVHGGSSYEQYF.

This sequence joins TRBV5-5 and TRBJ2-7, with 10 bases lining up with TRBD2. The CDR3 loop spans 16 amino acids. With V trimmed by 1 base and J by 6 bases, 10 bases remained unmatched. Per germline, CDR1 SGHKS and CDR2 YYEKEE (reference sequence). CDR3 DNA: TGTGCCAGCAGCTTGACTAGCGGGACGATCCGGGGCGAGCAGTACTTC. Translated: CASSLTSGTIRGEQYF.

This clone has only a few counts. This chain uses TRBV9 with TRBJ1-4, with D uncertain. This CDR3 contains 16 residues. V lost 0 bases and J lost 0, with 9 bases in between. The germline CDR1 and CDR2 sequences are SGDLS and YYNGEE. The CDR3 coding sequence is TGTGCCAGCAGCGTAGGGGCGGAGCCAACTAATGAAAAACTGTTTTTT. It yields the protein CASSVGAEPTNEKLFF.

This sequence joins TRBV4-2 and TRBJ2-5, with 9 positions matching TRBD2. CDR3 length: 16 residues. Trimming cost V 0 bases and J 2 bases; bases outside gene matches: 4. CDR1 LGHNA and CDR2 YNFKEQ come from the germline V gene. The CDR3 sequence is CASSQDVLAGQETQYF. CDR3 coding DNA: TGTGCCAGCAGCCAAGACGTACTAGCGGGTCAAGAGACCCAGTACTTC.

This clone was seen once. V gene TRBV5-1 combines with J gene TRBJ2-7, with 15 bases that match TRBD2. The CDR3 covers 16 residues. V was pared by 2 bases and J by 4 bases, with 4 bases of the junction left unmatched. Germline CDR1 SGHRS, CDR2 YFSETQ. The chain's CDR3 is CASSLGLAGGLYEQYF. The DNA of the CDR3 is TGCGCCAGCAGCTTAGGACTAGCGGGAGGGTTATACGAGCAGTACTTC.